The T cell receptor (beta chain) under discussion was sequenced for a study of radiotherapy plus CTLA-4 blockade in lung cancer (dated by TCRdb to 2017 to 2018). Background on the whole study: Among the enrolled patients, about 19% had an objective response, and 31% reached disease control. Study-wide findings and limitations: TCR clones derived from tumors expanded in peripheral blood after treatment with radiotherapy and ipilimumab. The strongest predictors of response, as reported, were early dynamic changes in blood T cell clones along with a rise in serum interferon-beta after radiation.

In this study, focal radiation therapy paired with CTLA-4 blockade (ipilimumab) was tested in patients who had chemo-refractory metastatic non-small-cell lung cancer. About this clone: Its specific antigen is unknown. No quality values exist for individual bases; no much larger clone is one base distant.

Libraries were made using the immunoSEQ multiplex PCR assay. TCRdb re-hosts the immuneACCESS table, in-frame sequences only. Its copies lack some clones; in the studies checked, an unresolved V gene accounts for under half of them, and the cause for the rest is not known. Present in this sample are about 45,000 clones, almost 65% of which were seen just once. The biggest ten clones account for 15% to 20% of the sample. This TCR came from a human donor with non-small cell lung cancer who had a partial response to radiotherapy plus ipilimumab. This specimen was peripheral blood, taken from a patient treated with radiotherapy plus ipilimumab.

This receptor carries the CDR3 CASSQDAQEGALSNQPQHF. The sequenced DNA: TGCGCCAGCAGCCAAGATGCTCAAGAGGGGGCTTTAAGCAATCAGCCCCAGCATTTT. This sequence uses TRBV4-3 and TRBJ1-5, with TRBD1 matching 7 junction bases. V has 0 bases trimmed and J has 1 base trimmed; junction bases matching no gene number 12. CDR1 LGHNA and CDR2 YSLEER were looked up in the germline V gene. The CDR3 goes from the cysteine to the phenylalanine over 19 residues. Only the CDR3 portion is preserved as DNA: 57 bases, with reading frame beginning at the first base.